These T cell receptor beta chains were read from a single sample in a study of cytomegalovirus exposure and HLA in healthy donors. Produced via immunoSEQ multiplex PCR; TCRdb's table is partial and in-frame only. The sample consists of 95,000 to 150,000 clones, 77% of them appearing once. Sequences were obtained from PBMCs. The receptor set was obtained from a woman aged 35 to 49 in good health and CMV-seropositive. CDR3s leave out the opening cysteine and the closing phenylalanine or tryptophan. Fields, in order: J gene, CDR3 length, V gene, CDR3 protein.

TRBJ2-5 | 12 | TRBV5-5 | ASSPGTGRETQY
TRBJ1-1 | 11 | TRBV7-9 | ASSLLMNTEAF
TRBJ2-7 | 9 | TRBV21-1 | ASSQSYEQY
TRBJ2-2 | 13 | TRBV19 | ASSPGGQESGELF
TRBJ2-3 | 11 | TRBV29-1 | SVDGPGGYTQY
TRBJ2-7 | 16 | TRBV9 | ASSAAPGTSGSSYEQY
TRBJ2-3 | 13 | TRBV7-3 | ASSLTGKASDTQY
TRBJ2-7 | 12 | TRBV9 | ASSAGLRGYEQY
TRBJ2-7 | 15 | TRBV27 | ASSTGLAGVAPYEQY
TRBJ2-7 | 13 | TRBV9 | ASSVGSGVSYEQY
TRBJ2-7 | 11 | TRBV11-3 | ASSSGAGNEQY
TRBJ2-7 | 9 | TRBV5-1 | ASSSHYEQY
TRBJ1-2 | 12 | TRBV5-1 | ASSSQGFNYGYT
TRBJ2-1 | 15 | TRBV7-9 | ASSSPTSGGSYNEQF
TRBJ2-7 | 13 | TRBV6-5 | ASSYSLAGGREQY
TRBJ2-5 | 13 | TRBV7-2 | ASSLTTGNVKTQY
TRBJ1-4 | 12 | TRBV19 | ASSMGRAREKLF
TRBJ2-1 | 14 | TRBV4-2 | ASSQVAGSRYNEQF
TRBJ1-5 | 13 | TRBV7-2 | ASSAGTGGNQPQH
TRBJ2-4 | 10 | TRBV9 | ASSEDRGIQY
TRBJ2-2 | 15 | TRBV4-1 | ASSRSLAGVVTGELF
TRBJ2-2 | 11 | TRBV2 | ATSGRVHGELF
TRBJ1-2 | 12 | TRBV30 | AWSDWQEDYGYT
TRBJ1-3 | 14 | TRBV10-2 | ASSGIPGGSGNTIY
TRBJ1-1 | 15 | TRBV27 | ASSPSGQGLMNTEAF
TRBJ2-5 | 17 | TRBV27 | ASSLPGHYLTGTQETQY
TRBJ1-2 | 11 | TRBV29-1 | SVVQGWYYVYT
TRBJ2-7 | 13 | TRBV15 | ATSREPGPSYEQY
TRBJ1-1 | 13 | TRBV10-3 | AIRERTEVSTEAF
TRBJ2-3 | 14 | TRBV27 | ASSLIAGGAGDTQY
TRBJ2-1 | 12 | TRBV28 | ATGGRESYNEQF
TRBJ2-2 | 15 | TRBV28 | ASSLFRGGANTGELF
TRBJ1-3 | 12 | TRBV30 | AWSSQGVGNTIY
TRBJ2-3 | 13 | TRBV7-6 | ASSLSGVMTDTQY
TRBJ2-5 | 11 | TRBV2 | ASSEAYWETQY
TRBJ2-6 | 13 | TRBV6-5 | ASSQTGSGANVLT
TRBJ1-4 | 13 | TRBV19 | ASSIVTGPQGKLF
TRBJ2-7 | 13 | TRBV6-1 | ASSSQFDRQYEQY
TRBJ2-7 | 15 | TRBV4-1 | ASSQGGAAGFSGEQY
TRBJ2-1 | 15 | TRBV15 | ATSRDLRRVSYNEQF
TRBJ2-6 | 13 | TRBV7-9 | ASTPGASGANVLT
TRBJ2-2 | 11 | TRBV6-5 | ASSLTVTGELF
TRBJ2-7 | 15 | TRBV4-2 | ASSLEPGGLAGYEQY
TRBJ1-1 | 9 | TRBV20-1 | SARRTDEAF
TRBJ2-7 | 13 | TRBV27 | ASSLSTGGFYEQY
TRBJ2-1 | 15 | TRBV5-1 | ASSQGGGFSSYNEQF
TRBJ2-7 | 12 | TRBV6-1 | ASRPRSQGGEQY